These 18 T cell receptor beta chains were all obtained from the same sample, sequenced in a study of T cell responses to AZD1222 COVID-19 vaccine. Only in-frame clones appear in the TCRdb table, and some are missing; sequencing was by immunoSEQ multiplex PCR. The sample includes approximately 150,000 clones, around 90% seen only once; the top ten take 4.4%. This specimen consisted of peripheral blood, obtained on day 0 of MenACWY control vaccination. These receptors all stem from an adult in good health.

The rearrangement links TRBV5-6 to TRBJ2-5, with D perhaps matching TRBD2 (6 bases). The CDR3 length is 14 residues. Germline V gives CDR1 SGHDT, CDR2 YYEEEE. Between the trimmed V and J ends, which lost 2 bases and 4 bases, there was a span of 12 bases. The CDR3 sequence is CASSFGGSGETQYF. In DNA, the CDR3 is TGTGCCAGCAGCTTTGGAGGTAGCGGAGAGACCCAGTACTTC. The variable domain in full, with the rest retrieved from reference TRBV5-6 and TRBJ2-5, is DAGVTQSPTHLIKTRGQQVTLRCSPKSGHDTVSWYQQALGQGPQFIFQYYEEEERQRGNFPDRFSGHQFPNYSSELNVNALLLGDSALYLCASSFGGSGETQYFGPGTRLLVL.

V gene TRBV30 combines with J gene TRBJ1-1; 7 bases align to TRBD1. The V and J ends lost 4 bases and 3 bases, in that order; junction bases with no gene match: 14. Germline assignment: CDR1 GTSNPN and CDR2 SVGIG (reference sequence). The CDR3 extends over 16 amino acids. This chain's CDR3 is CAWTPGWSRGDTEAFF. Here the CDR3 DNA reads TGTGCCTGGACACCAGGATGGTCCAGGGGGGACACTGAAGCTTTCTTT.

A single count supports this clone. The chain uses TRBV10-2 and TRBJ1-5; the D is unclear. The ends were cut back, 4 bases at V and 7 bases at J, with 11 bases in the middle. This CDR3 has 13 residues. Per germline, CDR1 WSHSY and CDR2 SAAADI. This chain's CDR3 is CASSGVGGQPQHF. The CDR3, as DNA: TGCGCCAGCAGTGGGGTCGGAGGCCAGCCCCAGCATTTT.

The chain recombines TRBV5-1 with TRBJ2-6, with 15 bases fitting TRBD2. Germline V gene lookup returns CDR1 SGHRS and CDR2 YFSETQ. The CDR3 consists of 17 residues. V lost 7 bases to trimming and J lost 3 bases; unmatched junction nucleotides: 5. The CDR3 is CASGPGLAGGGANVLTF. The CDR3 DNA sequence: TGCGCCAGCGGGCCGGGACTAGCGGGAGGTGGGGCCAACGTCCTGACTTTC. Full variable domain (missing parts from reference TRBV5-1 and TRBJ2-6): KAGVTQTPRYLIKTRGQQVTLSCSPISGHRSVSWYQQTPGQGLQFLFEYFSETQRNKGNFPGRFSGRQFSNSRSEMNVSTLELGDSALYLCASGPGLAGGGANVLTFGAGSRLTVL.

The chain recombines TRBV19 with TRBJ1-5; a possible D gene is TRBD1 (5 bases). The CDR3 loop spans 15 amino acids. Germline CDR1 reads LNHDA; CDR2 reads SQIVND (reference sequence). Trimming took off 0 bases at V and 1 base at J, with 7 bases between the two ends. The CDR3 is CASSIDRGSNQPQHF. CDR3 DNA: TGTGCCAGTAGTATAGATCGGGGGAGCAATCAGCCCCAGCATTTT.

The CDR3 DNA reads as TGTGCCAGCAGCCAGAAAAGCGGGAGGGCCTTCGATGAGCAGTTCTTC. It codes for CASSQKSGRAFDEQFF. This chain uses TRBV3-1 (or the pseudogene TRBV3-2) with TRBJ2-1, with 10 nucleotides matching TRBD2. Germline-derived CDR1 and CDR2 are LGHDT and YNNKEL (reference sequence). The CDR3 is 16 residues long. The V and J ends lost 3 bases and 8 bases, in that order; junction bases with no gene match: 10.

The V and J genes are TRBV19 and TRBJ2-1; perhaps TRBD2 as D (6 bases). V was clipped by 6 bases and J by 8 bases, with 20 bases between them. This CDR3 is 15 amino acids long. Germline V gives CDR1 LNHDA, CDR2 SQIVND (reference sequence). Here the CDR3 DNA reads TGTGCCAGTAGAGGCTCACCTACCGGCGGGGATGAGCAGTTCTTC. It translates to CASRGSPTGGDEQFF. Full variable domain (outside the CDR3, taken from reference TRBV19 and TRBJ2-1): DGGITQSPKYLFRKEGQNVTLSCEQNLNHDAMYWYRQDPGQGLRLIYYSQIVNDFQKGDIAEGYSVSREKKESFPLTVTSAQKNPTAFYLCASRGSPTGGDEQFFGPGTRLTVL.

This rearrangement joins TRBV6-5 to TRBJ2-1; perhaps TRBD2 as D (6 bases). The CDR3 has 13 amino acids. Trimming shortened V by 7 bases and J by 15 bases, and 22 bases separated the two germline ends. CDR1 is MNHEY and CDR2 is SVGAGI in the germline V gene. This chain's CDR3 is CASTLGSGTRRFF. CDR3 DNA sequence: TGTGCCAGCACCCTAGGGTCAGGGACTCGACGGTTCTTC.

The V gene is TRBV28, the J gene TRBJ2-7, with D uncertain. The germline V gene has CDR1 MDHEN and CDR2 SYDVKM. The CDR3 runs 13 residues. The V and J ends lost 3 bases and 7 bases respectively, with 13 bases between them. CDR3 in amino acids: CASSLGRFVEQYF. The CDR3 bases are TGTGCCAGCAGTTTGGGCCGGTTTGTGGAGCAGTACTTC.

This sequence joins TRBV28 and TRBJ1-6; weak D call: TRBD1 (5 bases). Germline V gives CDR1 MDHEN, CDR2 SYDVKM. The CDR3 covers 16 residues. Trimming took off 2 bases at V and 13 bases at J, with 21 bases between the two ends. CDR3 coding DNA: TGTGCCAGCAGTTTAGTGAGGGGCCAGCAAATTTCGCCCCTCCACTTT. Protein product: CASSLVRGQQISPLHF.

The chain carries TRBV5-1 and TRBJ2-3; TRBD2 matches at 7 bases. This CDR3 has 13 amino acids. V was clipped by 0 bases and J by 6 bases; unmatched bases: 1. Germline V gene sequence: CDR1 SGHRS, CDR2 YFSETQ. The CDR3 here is CASSLELADTQYF. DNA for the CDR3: TGCGCCAGCAGCTTGGAACTAGCGGATACGCAGTATTTT.

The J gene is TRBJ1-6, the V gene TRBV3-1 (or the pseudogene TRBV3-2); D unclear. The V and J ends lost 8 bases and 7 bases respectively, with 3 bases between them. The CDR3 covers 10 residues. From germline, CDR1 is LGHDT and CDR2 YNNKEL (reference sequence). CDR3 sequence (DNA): TGTGCCAGCGGCAATTCACCCCTCCACTTT. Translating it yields CASGNSPLHF.

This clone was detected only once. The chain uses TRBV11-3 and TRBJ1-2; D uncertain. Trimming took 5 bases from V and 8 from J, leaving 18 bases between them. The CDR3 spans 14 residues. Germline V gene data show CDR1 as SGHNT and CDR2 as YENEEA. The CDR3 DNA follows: TGTGCCAGCAGCCCCAACCAGGACCTTCCGGGCTACACCTTC. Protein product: CASSPNQDLPGYTF.

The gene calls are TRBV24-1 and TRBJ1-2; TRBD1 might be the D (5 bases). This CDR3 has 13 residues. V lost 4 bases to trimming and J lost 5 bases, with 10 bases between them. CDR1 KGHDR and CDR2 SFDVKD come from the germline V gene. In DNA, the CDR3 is TGTGCCACCAGTGACCCGACAGATTATGGCTACACCTTC. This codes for CATSDPTDYGYTF.

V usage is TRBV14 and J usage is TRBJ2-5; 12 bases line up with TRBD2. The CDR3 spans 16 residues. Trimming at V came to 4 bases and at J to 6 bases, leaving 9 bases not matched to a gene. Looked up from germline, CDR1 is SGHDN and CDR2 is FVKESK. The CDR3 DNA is TGTGCCAGCAGCCCGTCGACTAGCGGGAGCTGGAAGACCCAGTACTTC. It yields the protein CASSPSTSGSWKTQYF.

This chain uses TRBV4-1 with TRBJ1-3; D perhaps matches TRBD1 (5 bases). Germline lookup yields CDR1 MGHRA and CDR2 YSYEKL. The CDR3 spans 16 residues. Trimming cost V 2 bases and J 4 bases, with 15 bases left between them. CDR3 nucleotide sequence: TGCGCCAGCAGCCAATCCGACAGAGGGCCCGGAAACACCATATATTTT. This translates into CASSQSDRGPGNTIYF.

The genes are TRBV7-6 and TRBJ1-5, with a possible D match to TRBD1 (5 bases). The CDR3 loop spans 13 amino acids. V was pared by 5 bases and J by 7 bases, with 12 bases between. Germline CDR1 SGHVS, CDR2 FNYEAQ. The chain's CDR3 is CASSPGGGQPQHF. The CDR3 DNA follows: TGTGCCAGCAGCCCGGGTGGGGGGCAGCCCCAGCATTTT.

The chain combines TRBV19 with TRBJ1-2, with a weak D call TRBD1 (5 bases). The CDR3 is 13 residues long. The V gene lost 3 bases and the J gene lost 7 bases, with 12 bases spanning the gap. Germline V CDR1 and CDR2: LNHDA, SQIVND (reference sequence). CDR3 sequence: CASSIPGGGGYTF. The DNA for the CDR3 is TGTGCCAGTAGTATCCCCGGGGGTGGTGGCTACACCTTC.